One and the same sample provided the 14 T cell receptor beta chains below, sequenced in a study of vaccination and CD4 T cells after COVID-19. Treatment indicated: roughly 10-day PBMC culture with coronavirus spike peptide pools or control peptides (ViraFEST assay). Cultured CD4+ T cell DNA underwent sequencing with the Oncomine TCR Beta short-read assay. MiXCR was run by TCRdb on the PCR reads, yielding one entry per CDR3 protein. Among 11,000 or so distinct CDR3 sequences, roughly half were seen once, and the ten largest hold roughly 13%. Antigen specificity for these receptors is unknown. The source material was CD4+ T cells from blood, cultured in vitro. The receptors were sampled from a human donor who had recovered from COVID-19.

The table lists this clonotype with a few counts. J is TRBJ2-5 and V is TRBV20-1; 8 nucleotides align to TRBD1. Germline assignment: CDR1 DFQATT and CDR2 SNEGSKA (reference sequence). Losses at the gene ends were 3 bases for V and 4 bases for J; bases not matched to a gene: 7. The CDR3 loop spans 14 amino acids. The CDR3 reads CSASQGAALETQYF. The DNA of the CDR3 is TGCAGTGCTAGCCAGGGGGCCGCCTTAGAGACCCAGTACTTC.

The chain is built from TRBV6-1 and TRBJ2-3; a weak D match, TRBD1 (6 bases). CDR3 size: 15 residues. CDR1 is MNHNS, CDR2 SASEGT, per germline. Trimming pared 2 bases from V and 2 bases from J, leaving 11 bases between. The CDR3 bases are TGTGCCAGCAGTGAAACAGGGTACCTCACAGATACGCAGTATTTT. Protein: CASSETGYLTDTQYF.

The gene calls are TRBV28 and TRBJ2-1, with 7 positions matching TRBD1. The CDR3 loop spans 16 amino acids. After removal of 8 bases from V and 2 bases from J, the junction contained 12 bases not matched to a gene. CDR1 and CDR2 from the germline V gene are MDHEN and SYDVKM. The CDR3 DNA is TGTGCCAGCCCCCCCGTAAGGACAGGAGCCTACAATGAGCAGTTCTTC. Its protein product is CASPPVRTGAYNEQFF.

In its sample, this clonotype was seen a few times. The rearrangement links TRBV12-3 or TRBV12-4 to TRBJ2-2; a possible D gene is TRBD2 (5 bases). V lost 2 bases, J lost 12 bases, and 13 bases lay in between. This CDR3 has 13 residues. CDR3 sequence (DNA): TGTGCCAGCAGTTTACAGGCTAGAGGGCAGCTGTTTTTT. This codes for CASSLQARGQLFF.

The CDR3 here is CASSYRTGGTYRSTEAFF. The CDR3 nucleotides read TGTGCCAGCAGTTACAGGACAGGGGGCACGTATAGAAGCACTGAAGCTTTCTTT. The genes are TRBV6-5 and TRBJ1-1; 11 nucleotides align to TRBD1. CDR1 and CDR2 (germline): MNHEY, SVGAGI. This CDR3 is built from 18 residues. J was trimmed by 4 bases and V by 2 bases; bases with no gene match: 12.

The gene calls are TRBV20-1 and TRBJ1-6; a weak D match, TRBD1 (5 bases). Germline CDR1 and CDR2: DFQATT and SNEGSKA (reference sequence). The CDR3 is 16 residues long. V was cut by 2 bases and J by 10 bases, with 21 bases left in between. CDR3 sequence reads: CSARTRQSAVGSPLHF. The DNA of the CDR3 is TGCAGTGCTAGAACCCGACAGAGTGCGGTAGGCTCACCCCTCCACTTT.

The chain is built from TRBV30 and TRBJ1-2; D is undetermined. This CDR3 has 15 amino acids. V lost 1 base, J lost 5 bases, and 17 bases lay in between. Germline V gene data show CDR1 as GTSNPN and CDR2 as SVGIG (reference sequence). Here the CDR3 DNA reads TGTGCCTGGAGTGGAAGATGGGGTAACGGGTATGGCTACACCTTC. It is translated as CAWSGRWGNGYGYTF.

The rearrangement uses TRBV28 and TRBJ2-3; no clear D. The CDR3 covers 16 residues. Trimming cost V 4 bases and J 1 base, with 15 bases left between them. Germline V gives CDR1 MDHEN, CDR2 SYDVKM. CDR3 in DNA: TGTGCCAGCAGTTCCCTCTTTGGCGTAGGCACAGATACGCAGTATTTT. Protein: CASSSLFGVGTDTQYF.

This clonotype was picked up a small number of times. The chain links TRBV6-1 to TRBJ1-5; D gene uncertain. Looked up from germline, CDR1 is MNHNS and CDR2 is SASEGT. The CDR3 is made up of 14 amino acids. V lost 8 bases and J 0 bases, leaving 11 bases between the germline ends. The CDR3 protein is CASRAAYSNQPQHF. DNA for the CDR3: TGTGCCAGCCGGGCGGCTTATAGCAATCAGCCCCAGCATTTT.

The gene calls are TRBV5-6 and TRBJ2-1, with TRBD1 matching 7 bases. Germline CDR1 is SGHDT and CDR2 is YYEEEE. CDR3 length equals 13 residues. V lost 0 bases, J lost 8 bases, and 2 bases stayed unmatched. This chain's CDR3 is CASSLGGGDEQFF. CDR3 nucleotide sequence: TGTGCCAGCAGCTTGGGAGGGGGCGATGAGCAGTTCTTC.

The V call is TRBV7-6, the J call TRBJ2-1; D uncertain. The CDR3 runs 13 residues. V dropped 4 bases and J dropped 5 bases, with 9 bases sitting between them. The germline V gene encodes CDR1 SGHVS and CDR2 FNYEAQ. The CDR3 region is CASSSGSHNEQFF. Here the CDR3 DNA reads TGTGCCAGCAGCTCCGGATCCCACAATGAGCAGTTCTTC.

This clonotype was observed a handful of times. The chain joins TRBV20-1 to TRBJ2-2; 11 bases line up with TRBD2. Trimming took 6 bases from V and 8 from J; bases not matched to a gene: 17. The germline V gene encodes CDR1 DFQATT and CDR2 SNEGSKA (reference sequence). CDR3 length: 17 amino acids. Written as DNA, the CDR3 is TGCAGTGCCAGATCCCGGGGGCTAGCGGGAGGCTTAGGGGAGCTGTTTTTT. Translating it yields CSARSRGLAGGLGELFF.

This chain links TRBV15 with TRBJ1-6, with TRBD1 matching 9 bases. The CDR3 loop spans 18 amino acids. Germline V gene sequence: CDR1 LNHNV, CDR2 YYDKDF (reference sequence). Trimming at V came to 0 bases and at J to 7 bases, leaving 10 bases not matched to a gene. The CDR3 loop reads CATSREKQGAIRNSPLHF. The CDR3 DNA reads TGTGCCACCAGCAGAGAAAAACAGGGGGCTATTCGGAATTCACCCCTCCACTTT.

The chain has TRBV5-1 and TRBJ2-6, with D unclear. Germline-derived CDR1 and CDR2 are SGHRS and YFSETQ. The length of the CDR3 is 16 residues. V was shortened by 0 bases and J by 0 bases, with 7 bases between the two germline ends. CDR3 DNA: TGCGCCAGCAGCTTGGGACGCGACTCTGGGGCCAACGTCCTGACTTTC. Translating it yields CASSLGRDSGANVLTF.